The text below deals with one T cell receptor beta chain. No antigen is known for it. The sample comes from a study of T cell responses to AZD1222 COVID-19 vaccine. Study overall: The analysis combined second doses at about 4 or about 12 weeks. Study-wide findings and caveats: Repertoires in all cases were sampled only once the peak T cell response had passed. Donors were mostly white British, more females; clonal diversity possibly underestimated.

Profiled with immunoSEQ multiplex PCR; TCRdb holds only in-frame clones, not every one. The sample consists of 90,000 to 95,000 clones, about 88% of them appearing once. CDR1 SEHNR and CDR2 FQNEAQ come from the germline V gene (reference sequence). V was clipped by 1 base and J by 8 bases, with 5 bases between them. The CDR3 loop spans 12 amino acids. This chain joins TRBV7-9 and TRBJ1-4, with D unresolved. The specimen comprised peripheral blood, sampled on day 0 of AZD1222 vaccination. The sequence was collected from an adult in good health. The CDR3 is CASSLDQEKLFF. CDR3 nucleotides: TGTGCCAGCAGCTTAGACCAAGAAAAACTGTTTTTT.